Listed below are T cell receptor beta chains from one sample, sequenced in a study of blood T cell repertoires in COVID-19. Repertoires were generated with immunoSEQ multiplex PCR, while TCRdb's copy carries only in-frame clones and drops some. The table records 150,000 to 200,000 clones, over 80% of them present only once. The sample taken for sequencing was peripheral blood. The source of these receptors is a woman aged 60-75 years with acute or convalescent COVID-19. Each CDR3 is given with its conserved first and last residue. The D gene is left open where the match is weak. Only part of the rows carry a size: once, few, many, or a class if the clone is expanded.

v_call	cdr3_length	j_call	clone_size	d_call	cdr3_aa	cdr3_nt
TRBV9	17	TRBJ1-3	-	TRBD1	CASSVGNRGPAGNTIYF	TGTGCCAGCAGCGTAGGGAACAGGGGGCCCGCTGGAAACACCATATATTTT
TRBV12-3/TRBV12-4	12	TRBJ1-2	-	-	CASSPGYYGYTF	TGTGCCAGCAGTCCAGGGTACTATGGCTACACCTTC
TRBV5-1	16	TRBJ2-3	-	TRBD2	CASSLPGLAGADTQYF	TGCGCCAGCAGCTTACCGGGACTAGCGGGGGCAGATACGCAGTATTTT
TRBV30	12	TRBJ1-1	-	-	CAWSVPGTEAFF	TGTGCCTGGAGTGTACCGGGGACTGAAGCTTTCTTT
TRBV28	18	TRBJ2-1	-	-	CASSLSRGGWSSYNEQFF	TGTGCCAGCAGTTTATCCCGTGGGGGCTGGAGCTCCTACAATGAGCAGTTCTTC
TRBV25-1	13	TRBJ2-5	-	-	CASGQPEQETQYF	TGTGCCAGTGGACAGCCCGAGCAGGAGACCCAGTACTTC
TRBV10-3	16	TRBJ2-5	few	TRBD2	CAISPWTSGGQGTQYF	TGTGCCATCAGTCCCTGGACTAGCGGGGGGCAAGGGACCCAGTACTTC
TRBV2	18	TRBJ2-4	-	TRBD2	CASSVKASGLPAKNIQYF	TGTGCCAGCAGTGTTAAAGCTAGCGGGTTGCCAGCCAAAAACATTCAGTACTTC
TRBV28	16	TRBJ2-7	-	TRBD2	CASSLLRLAGHYEQYF	TGTGCCAGCAGTTTACTGAGACTAGCGGGGCACTACGAGCAGTACTTC
TRBV30	13	TRBJ1-1	-	-	CAWSGALNTEAFF	TGTGCCTGGAGTGGGGCCTTGAACACTGAAGCTTTCTTT
TRBV12-3/TRBV12-4	13	TRBJ2-5	-	-	CASSSDWEETQYF	TGTGCCAGCAGCTCAGACTGGGAAGAGACCCAGTACTTC
TRBV5-6	16	TRBJ1-5	-	TRBD1	CASSLAGGLSNQPQHF	TGTGCCAGCAGCTTGGCAGGGGGGCTGAGCAATCAGCCCCAGCATTTT
TRBV28	11	TRBJ2-5	-	-	CASSLGQGKYF	TGTGCCAGCAGTTTAGGGCAGGGCAAGTACTTC